In its sample, the clone carrying this T cell receptor beta chain was seen a few times. No antigen is known for it. The time point: persistent/refractory GD, antithyroid drugs over 5 years with positive TRAb. Extracted PBMC RNA gave rise to the TCR library. Approximately 9.6 milliliters of peripheral blood were drawn into EDTA tubes. The sample belongs to a study of regulatory T cells in long-lasting Graves disease. The wider study: More than 5 years of antithyroid drugs with positive TSH receptor antibodies defined persistent Graves' disease.

Overall study results and limits: It was in persistent disease that TRBV28, TRBJ1-2 and TRBJ2-5 were favored. Newly diagnosed Graves' patients had higher TCR diversity than persistent ones.

The CDR3 is 14 residues long. Germline CDR1 is SGHAT and CDR2 is FQNNGV. V was clipped by 6 bases and J by 6 bases; unmatched bases: 8. iRepertoire HTBI primers and Arm-PCR of CDR3 regions built TCR beta libraries. TCRdb fed the multiplex PCR reads into MiXCR, producing one record per CDR3 protein. The sample lists some 470,000 distinct CDR3 sequences, roughly 21% occurring once. The sample here was peripheral blood mononuclear cells (PBMCs), taken when the disease was refractory, from a patient treated with antithyroid drugs. The chain is built from TRBV11-2 and TRBJ1-5; 7 bases line up with TRBD1. The sequence came from a female donor with Graves disease. This chain's CDR3 is CASRMSRGPQPQHF. The CDR3 DNA reads as TGTGCCAGCAGGATGTCGAGGGGGCCTCAGCCCCAGCATTTT.